Here is one T cell receptor beta chain with its context. V lost 0 bases and J 4 bases, leaving 12 bases between the germline ends. There are 14 residues in the CDR3. Germline lookup yields CDR1 GTSNPN and CDR2 SVGIG (reference sequence). Study processing details: From reference gene primer amplification, estimates of nucleated cell counts were derived. TCRdb's copy holds only in-frame clones and misses some; the assay was immunoSEQ multiplex PCR. V, J and clone size derive from that table, while D and trimming were established from the DNA sequence. The sample comprises approximately 480,000 clones, around 90% of which are singletons, and 0.7% rests with the top ten. The data stem from a study of blood T cell repertoires in COVID-19. In the study overall: PBMCs, B-cell-depleted T cells, or T cells provided the cDNA or gDNA that made up the material.

This clonotype was sampled from a woman between 18 and 29 years old who had recovered from COVID-19. The chain is built from TRBV30 and TRBJ1-1, with a tentative D call TRBD1 (5 bases). Sequencing used PBMCs or T cells enriched from blood (not recorded which). The CDR3 DNA follows: TGTGCCTGGAGTGTACCCCAGGGAACCACTGAAGCTTTCTTT. Amino acid sequence: CAWSVPQGTTEAFF.